The clone carrying this T cell receptor (beta chain) turned up a few times. CDR1 and CDR2 from the germline V gene are MDHEN and SYDVKM. This CDR3 is 16 amino acids long. V was shortened by 6 bases and J by 7 bases, with 25 bases between the two germline ends. The entry originates in a study of human T cells and chemical hapten exposure. TCRdb ran MiXCR on the RACE reads and lists one entry per CDR3 protein. Counted here are about 260,000 distinct CDR3 sequences, about 9.4% occurring once; the ten biggest clones make up approximately 2.3%. Time point in this sample: pre-sensitization, week 0. Indicated treatment: therapeutic diphenylcyclopropenone sensitization with weekly scalp DPC.

The chain links TRBV28 to TRBJ2-7, with D possibly being TRBD2 (6 bases). Sequenced material: whole blood, taken in connection with sensitization to the hapten diphenylcyclopropenone (DPC). The TCR comes from a woman in her thirties or forties with alopecia areata. Some clones in this sample may be carry-over from other donors' samples. CDR3 protein: CASSLTAGISSAEQYF. The CDR3 DNA is TGTGCCAGCAGCCTCACGGCGGGAATTTCGTCGGCTGAGCAGTACTTC. The variable domain in full, with the rest retrieved from reference TRBV28 and TRBJ2-7, is DVKVTQSSRYLVKRTGEKVFLECVQDMDHENMFWYRQDPGLGLRLIYFSYDVKMKEKGDIPEGYSVSREKKERFSLILESASTNQTSMYLCASSLTAGISSAEQYFGPGTRLTVT.